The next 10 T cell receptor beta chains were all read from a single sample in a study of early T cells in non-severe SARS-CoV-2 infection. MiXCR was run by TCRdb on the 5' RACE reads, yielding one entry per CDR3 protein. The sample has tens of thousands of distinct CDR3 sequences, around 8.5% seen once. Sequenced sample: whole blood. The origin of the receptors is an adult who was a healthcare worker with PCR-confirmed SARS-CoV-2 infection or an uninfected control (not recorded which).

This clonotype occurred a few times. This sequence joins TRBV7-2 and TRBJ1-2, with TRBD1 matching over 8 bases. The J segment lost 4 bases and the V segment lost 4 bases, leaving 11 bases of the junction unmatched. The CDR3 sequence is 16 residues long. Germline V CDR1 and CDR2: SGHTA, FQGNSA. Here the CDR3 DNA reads TGTGCCAGCAGCTCTACTTGGACAGGGAACCTCTATGGCTACACCTTC. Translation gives CASSSTWTGNLYGYTF.

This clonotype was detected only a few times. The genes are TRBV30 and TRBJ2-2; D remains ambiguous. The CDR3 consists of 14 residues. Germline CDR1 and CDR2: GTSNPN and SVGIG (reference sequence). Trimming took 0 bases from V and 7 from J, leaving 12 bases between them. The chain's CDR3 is CAWSVVLKDGELFF. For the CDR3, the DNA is TGTGCCTGGAGTGTCGTTCTTAAGGACGGGGAGCTGTTTTTT.

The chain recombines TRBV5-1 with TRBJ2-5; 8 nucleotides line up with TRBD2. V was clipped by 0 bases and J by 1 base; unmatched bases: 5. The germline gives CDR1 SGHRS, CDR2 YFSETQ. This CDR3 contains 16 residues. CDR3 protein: CASSLEGLAGQETQYF. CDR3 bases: TGCGCCAGCAGCTTGGAAGGGCTAGCGGGCCAAGAGACCCAGTACTTC.

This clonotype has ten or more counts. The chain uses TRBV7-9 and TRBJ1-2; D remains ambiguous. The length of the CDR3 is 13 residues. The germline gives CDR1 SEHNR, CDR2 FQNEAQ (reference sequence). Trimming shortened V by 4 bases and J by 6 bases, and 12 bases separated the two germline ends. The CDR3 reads CASSSWSFDGYTF. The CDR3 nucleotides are TGTGCCAGCAGCTCTTGGAGTTTCGATGGCTACACCTTC.

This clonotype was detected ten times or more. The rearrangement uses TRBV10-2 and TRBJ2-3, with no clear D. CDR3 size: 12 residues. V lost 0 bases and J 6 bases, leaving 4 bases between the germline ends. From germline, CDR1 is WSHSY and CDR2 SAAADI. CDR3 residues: CASSESGDTQYF. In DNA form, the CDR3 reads TGCGCCAGCAGTGAGTCTGGGGATACGCAGTATTTT.

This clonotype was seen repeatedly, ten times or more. Here the CDR3 DNA reads TGTGCCAGCACCTTCCGCGCGACACCTGGGGAGCTGTTTTTT. Translating it yields CASTFRATPGELFF. This sequence joins TRBV7-9 and TRBJ2-2, with D hard to call. CDR1 and CDR2 from the germline V gene are SEHNR and FQNEAQ (reference sequence). The ends were cut back, 7 bases at V and 8 bases at J, with 17 bases in the middle. The CDR3 runs 14 residues.

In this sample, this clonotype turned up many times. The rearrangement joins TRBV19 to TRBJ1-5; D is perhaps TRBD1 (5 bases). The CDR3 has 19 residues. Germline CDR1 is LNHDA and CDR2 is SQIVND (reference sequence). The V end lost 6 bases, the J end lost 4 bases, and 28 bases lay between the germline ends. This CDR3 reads CASRTTVATGTLGNQPQHF. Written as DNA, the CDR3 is TGTGCCAGTAGGACGACAGTTGCCACTGGTACGCTGGGGAATCAGCCCCAGCATTTT. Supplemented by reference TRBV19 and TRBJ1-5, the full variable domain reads DGGITQSPKYLFRKEGQNVTLSCEQNLNHDAMYWYRQDPGQGLRLIYYSQIVNDFQKGDIAEGYSVSREKKESFPLTVTSAQKNPTAFYLCASRTTVATGTLGNQPQHFGDGTRLSIL.

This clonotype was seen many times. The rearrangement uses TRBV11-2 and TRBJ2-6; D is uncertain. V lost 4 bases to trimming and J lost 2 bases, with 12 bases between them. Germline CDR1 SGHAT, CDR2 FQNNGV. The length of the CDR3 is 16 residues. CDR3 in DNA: TGTGCCAGCAGCTCCCTCCGCGGACCTGGGGCCAACGTCCTGACTTTC. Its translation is CASSSLRGPGANVLTF.

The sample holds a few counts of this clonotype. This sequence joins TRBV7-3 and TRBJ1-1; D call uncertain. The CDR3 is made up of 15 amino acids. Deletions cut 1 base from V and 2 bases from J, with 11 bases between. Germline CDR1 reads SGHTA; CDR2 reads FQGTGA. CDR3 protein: CASSLMGTANTEAFF. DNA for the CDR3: TGTGCCAGCAGCTTAATGGGAACGGCTAACACTGAAGCTTTCTTT.

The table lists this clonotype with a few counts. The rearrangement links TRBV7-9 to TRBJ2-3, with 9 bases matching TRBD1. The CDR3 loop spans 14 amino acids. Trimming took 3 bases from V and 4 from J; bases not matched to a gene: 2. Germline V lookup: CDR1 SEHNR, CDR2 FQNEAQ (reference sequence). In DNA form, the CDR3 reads TGTGCCAGCAGCTTGACAGGGGGAGCAGATACGCAGTATTTT. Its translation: CASSLTGGADTQYF. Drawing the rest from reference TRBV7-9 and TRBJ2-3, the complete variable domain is DTGVSQNPRHKITKRGQNVTFRCDPISEHNRLYWYRQTLGQGPEFLTYFQNEAQLEKSRLLSDRFSAERPKGSFSTLEIQRTEQGDSAMYLCASSLTGGADTQYFGPGTRLTVL.